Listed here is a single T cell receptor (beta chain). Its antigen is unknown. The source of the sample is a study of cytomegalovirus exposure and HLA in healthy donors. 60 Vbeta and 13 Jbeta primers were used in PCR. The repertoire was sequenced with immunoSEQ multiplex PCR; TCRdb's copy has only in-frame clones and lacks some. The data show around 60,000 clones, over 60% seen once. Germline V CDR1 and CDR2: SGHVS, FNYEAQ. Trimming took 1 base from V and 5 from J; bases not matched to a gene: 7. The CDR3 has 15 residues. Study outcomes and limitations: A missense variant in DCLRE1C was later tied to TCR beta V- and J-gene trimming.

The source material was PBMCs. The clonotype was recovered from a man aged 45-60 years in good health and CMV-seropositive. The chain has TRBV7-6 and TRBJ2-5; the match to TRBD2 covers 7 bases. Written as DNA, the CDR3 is TGTGCCAGCAGCTTAGTTGCGGGAGCTATGGAGACCCAGTACTTC. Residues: CASSLVAGAMETQYF.